The T cell receptor (beta chain) described here comes from a study of radiotherapy plus CTLA-4 blockade in lung cancer. On the study more broadly: Objective responses occurred in around 18% of patients; around 30% had disease control.

Only in-frame clones appear in the TCRdb table, and some are missing; sequencing was by immunoSEQ multiplex PCR. The repertoire consists of about 68,000 clones, with 79% occurring once and the leading ten covering 10%. General study findings and limits: Dynamics of early blood T cell clones, together with interferon-beta, were reportedly the best predictors of response. TCR clones from tumors expanded in blood after radiotherapy plus ipilimumab.

Germline V lookup: CDR1 SGHRS, CDR2 YFSETQ. The CDR3 totals 13 residues. As for this clone: Its antigen is unidentified. Germline and junction disagree at one end, which may indicate a read error.

This chain joins TRBV5-1 and TRBJ1-1, with D hard to call. Sequencing used peripheral blood, obtained from a patient treated with radiotherapy plus ipilimumab. This clonotype was obtained from a human donor with non-small cell lung cancer who had a complete response to radiotherapy plus ipilimumab. This CDR3 reads CASSAAGDTEALF. The CDR3 bases are TGCGCCAGCAGCGCTGCGGGTGACACTGAAGCTCTCTTT.